A selection of T cell receptor beta chains follows, all from one sample in a study of blood T cell repertoires in COVID-19. TCRdb's table, derived via immunoSEQ multiplex PCR, lists solely in-frame clones and lacks some. The sample carries 100,000 to 150,000 clones, under 85% recorded once. What was sequenced was peripheral blood. Source of these receptors: a woman aged 60-75 years with acute or convalescent COVID-19. The CDR3 runs from the conserved cysteine through the conserved F or W. Fields, in order: V gene, clone size, D gene, J gene, CDR3 DNA, CDR3 protein. A D gene is named only where the DNA matches it firmly. Some rows mark clone size as missing; the rest say once, few, many or name a class of expanded clone.

TRBV12-3/TRBV12-4	once	NA	TRBJ2-1	TGTGCCATTTCCCAGACTAGTCAGGAGCAGTTCTTC	CAISQTSQEQFF
TRBV18	NA	NA	TRBJ1-2	TGTGCCAGCTCACCACCGTCAGGCAGAACTTACTCTAACTATGGCTACACCTTC	CASSPPSGRTYSNYGYTF
TRBV15	few	NA	TRBJ1-2	TGTGCCACCAGCAGAGAAAGAGCAGGAACCGGCTACACCTTC	CATSRERAGTGYTF
TRBV18	NA	NA	TRBJ2-2	TGTGCCAGCTCACCAAATGTCGTTTGGGCCAACGGGGAGCTGTTTTTT	CASSPNVVWANGELFF
TRBV3-1/TRBV3-2	NA	NA	TRBJ2-2	TGTGCCAGCAGCCAGACCGCTACCACGGGAGCCGGGGAGCTGTTTTTT	CASSQTATTGAGELFF
TRBV7-3	NA	NA	TRBJ1-1	TGTGCCAGCAGCCCCGGTCACAGCGGCAGCCCGAACACTGAAGCTTTCTTT	CASSPGHSGSPNTEAFF
TRBV19	NA	NA	TRBJ2-1	TGTGCCAGTAGTGTCACAGGATCCTACAATGAGCAGTTCTTC	CASSVTGSYNEQFF
TRBV2	NA	TRBD1	TRBJ1-4	TGTGCCAGCAGGACACAGGGGCGAACAACTAATGAAAAACTGTTTTTT	CASRTQGRTTNEKLFF
TRBV14	NA	TRBD1	TRBJ1-1	TGTGCCAGCAGGAGACAGGGGGCAGGAGAAGCTTTCTTT	CASRRQGAGEAFF
TRBV11-2	NA	TRBD1	TRBJ1-1	TGTGCCAGCAGCAAAAAAACAGGGGGCACTGAAGCTTTCTTT	CASSKKTGGTEAFF
TRBV13	NA	NA	TRBJ2-2	TGTGCCAGCAGCTTCGGGGGGAACACCGGGGAGCTGTTTTTT	CASSFGGNTGELFF
TRBV2	once	TRBD1	TRBJ1-6	TGTGCCAGACAGGGGATTAATGATTCACCCCTCCACTTT	CARQGINDSPLHF
TRBV4-1	NA	TRBD2	TRBJ2-3	TGCGCCAGCAGCCAAGATCTTACGGGGGGGCCCTGGGATACGCAGTATTTT	CASSQDLTGGPWDTQYF
TRBV7-3	NA	TRBD2	TRBJ2-1	TGTGCCAGCAGCCAACGTGCGGGGGGGCCTAGCAATGAGCAGTTCTTC	CASSQRAGGPSNEQFF
TRBV7-9	NA	TRBD1	TRBJ2-5	TGTGCCAGCAGCCAATTACCGTCGGGACAGGGAGAGACCCAGTACTTC	CASSQLPSGQGETQYF
TRBV27	NA	NA	TRBJ2-7	TGTGCCAGCAGATCGAGCCCCTACGAGCAGTACTTC	CASRSSPYEQYF
TRBV19	NA	NA	TRBJ1-2	TGTGCCAGTAGTATCCCCTATGGAGAGCTCTATGGCTACACCTTC	CASSIPYGELYGYTF
TRBV9	NA	NA	TRBJ1-6	TGTGCCAGCAGCCCATCCCCAAATTCACCCCTCCACTTT	CASSPSPNSPLHF
TRBV27	NA	TRBD2	TRBJ2-1	TGTGCCAGCCGACACGAGCGGGGGGCCTACAATGAGCAGTTCTTC	CASRHERGAYNEQFF
TRBV9	NA	TRBD1	TRBJ2-5	TGTGCCAGCAGCCTTACAGGGGGCGTTGAGACCCAGTACTTC	CASSLTGGVETQYF
TRBV6-5	NA	TRBD1	TRBJ2-7	TGTGCCAGCCGGTCCGGGACAGGGTCCTACGAGCAGTACTTC	CASRSGTGSYEQYF
TRBV6-1	few	NA	TRBJ2-6	TGTGCCAGCAGTGAAGCGCAGTTTGGCGGGGCCAACGTCCTGACTTTC	CASSEAQFGGANVLTF
TRBV30	NA	NA	TRBJ1-5	TGTGCCTGGAGTGTACTCGCTAATCAGCCCCAGCATTTT	CAWSVLANQPQHF
TRBV3-1/TRBV3-2	NA	NA	TRBJ2-5	TGTGCCAGCAGCCAAGATCGTGACTTGGCGGGGCGGGAGACCCAGTACTTC	CASSQDRDLAGRETQYF
TRBV29-1	NA	TRBD1	TRBJ1-2	TGCAGCGTTGACGGGCAGGGGGCCGAGGGCTACACCTTC	CSVDGQGAEGYTF
TRBV7-9	NA	TRBD1	TRBJ1-1	TGTGCCAGCAGCCGGGACAGGGCCACTGAAGCTTTCTTT	CASSRDRATEAFF
TRBV19	few	TRBD1	TRBJ1-1	TGTGCCAGTAGGGACAGGGTAGGGGACACTGAAGCTTTCTTT	CASRDRVGDTEAFF
TRBV7-3	NA	TRBD1	TRBJ1-2	TGTGCCAGCAGCTTAACGTCACAGGGGAATGGCTACACCTTC	CASSLTSQGNGYTF
TRBV7-9	NA	TRBD1	TRBJ1-1	TGTGCCAGCAGCTTAGACAGGGGCACTGAAGCTTTCTTT	CASSLDRGTEAFF
TRBV6-6	NA	NA	TRBJ1-1	TGTGCCAGCATTCAAACACAGAACACTGAAGCTTTCTTT	CASIQTQNTEAFF
TRBV19	NA	TRBD2	TRBJ2-1	TGTGCCAGTACCCTGACTAGCGGGGGTTTCAATGAGCAGTTCTTC	CASTLTSGGFNEQFF
TRBV3-1/TRBV3-2	NA	TRBD2	TRBJ2-5	TGTGCCAGCAGCCAAGATATGCTAGCGGGGGGAGAGACCCAGTACTTC	CASSQDMLAGGETQYF
TRBV9	NA	NA	TRBJ1-4	TGTGCCAGCAGCGGACACCCAACTAATGAAAAACTGTTTTTT	CASSGHPTNEKLFF
TRBV19	NA	TRBD1	TRBJ1-5	TGTGCCACCGAGGACAGGGGTGGTCAGCCCCAGCATTTT	CATEDRGGQPQHF
TRBV6-6	NA	NA	TRBJ1-5	TGTGCCAGCAACGAACAGGGCGCCGGGCAGCCCCAGCATTTT	CASNEQGAGQPQHF
TRBV7-8	NA	TRBD1	TRBJ1-2	TGTGCCAGCAGCTTCCGGGACAGGGGAGTTAGGGAGAATGGCTACACCTTC	CASSFRDRGVRENGYTF
TRBV6-5	NA	TRBD1	TRBJ2-7	TGTGCCAGCAGTTCTCCCGTGGACAGGGGGGCATCGTACTTC	CASSSPVDRGASYF
TRBV5-1	NA	NA	TRBJ2-3	TGCGCCAGCGGGCAGGGGAGCACAGATACGCAGTATTTT	CASGQGSTDTQYF
TRBV7-9	NA	NA	TRBJ1-2	TGTGCCAGCAGCTTAAGTTCTATGGGCACCGGGGGTGGCTACACCTTC	CASSLSSMGTGGGYTF
TRBV7-3	NA	NA	TRBJ2-2	TGTGCCAGCAGCTTAGGGCCAGGGGCGAACACCGGGGAGCTGTTTTTT	CASSLGPGANTGELFF
TRBV6-5	NA	TRBD1	TRBJ1-2	TGTGCCAGCAGTCGGACAGGGAGCTATGGCTACACCTTC	CASSRTGSYGYTF
TRBV9	NA	TRBD2	TRBJ2-1	TGTGCCAGCAGCGTTGCGGGGGGGTCCTACAATGAGCAGTTCTTC	CASSVAGGSYNEQFF
TRBV29-1	NA	NA	TRBJ2-5	TGCAGCGTTGGCCCGAGGGAGACCCAGTACTTC	CSVGPRETQYF